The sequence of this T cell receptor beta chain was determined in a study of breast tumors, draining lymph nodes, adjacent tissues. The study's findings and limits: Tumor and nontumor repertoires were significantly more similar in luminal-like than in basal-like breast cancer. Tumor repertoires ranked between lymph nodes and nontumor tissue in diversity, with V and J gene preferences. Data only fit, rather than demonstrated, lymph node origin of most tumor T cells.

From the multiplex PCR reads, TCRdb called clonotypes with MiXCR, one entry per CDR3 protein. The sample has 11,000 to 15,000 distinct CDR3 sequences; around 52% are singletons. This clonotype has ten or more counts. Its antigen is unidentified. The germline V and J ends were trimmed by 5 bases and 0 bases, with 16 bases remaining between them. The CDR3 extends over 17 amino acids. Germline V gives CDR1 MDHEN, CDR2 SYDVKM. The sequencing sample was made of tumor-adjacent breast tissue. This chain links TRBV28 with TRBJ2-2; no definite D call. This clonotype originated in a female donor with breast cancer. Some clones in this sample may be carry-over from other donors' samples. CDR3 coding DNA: TGTGCCAGCAGTAAGGTTGTTGACTCTGCGAACACCGGGGAGCTGTTTTTT. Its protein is CASSKVVDSANTGELFF.